The sequence of this T cell receptor (beta chain) was determined in a study of OX40 agonist ivuxolimab in advanced cancers. The overall study: Patients were treated with intravenous ivuxolimab, dosed at 0.01 to 10 mg/kg and infused every 2 weeks. The study's findings and limits: On average, CD8+ T cells showed a greater number of expanded clones than CD4+. At doses 0.1 to 3.0 mg/kg, CD4+ and CD8+ clones expanded.

As regards this clone: What it binds is unknown.

Measured with immunoSEQ multiplex PCR; TCRdb has only the in-frame clones, and not every one. The table includes 40,000 to 50,000 clones, 85% to 90% detected once. CDR1 MNHNY and CDR2 SVGAGI come from the germline V gene (reference sequence). The CDR3 runs to 14 residues. After removal of 6 bases from V and 5 bases from J, the junction contained 7 bases not matched to a gene. Enrollment shut out patients with autoimmune disease history or systemic immunosuppression. The rearrangement joins TRBV6-6 to TRBJ1-5, with 7 bases matching TRBD1. The sample consisted of CD4+ or CD8+ T cells sorted from blood, taken in a trial of the OX40 agonist ivuxolimab. The source is an adult with an advanced solid tumor such as melanoma, head and neck, liver or kidney cancer. CDR3 sequence (DNA): TGTGCCAGCAGCGAAGACAGGGAGTATCAGCCCCAGCATTTT. Amino acid sequence: CASSEDREYQPQHF.